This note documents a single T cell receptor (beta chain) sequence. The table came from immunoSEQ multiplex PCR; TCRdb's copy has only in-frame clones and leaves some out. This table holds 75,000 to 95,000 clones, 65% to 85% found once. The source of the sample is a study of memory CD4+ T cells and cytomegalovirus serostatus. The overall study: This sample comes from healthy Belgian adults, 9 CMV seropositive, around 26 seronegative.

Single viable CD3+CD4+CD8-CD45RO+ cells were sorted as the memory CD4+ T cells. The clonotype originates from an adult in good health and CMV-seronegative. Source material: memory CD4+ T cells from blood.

The CDR3, as DNA: TGTGCCAGCAGCTTACAGGGGGCTAACTATGGCTACACCTTC. Translating it yields CASSLQGANYGYTF. J is TRBJ1-2 and V is TRBV5-4; 8 bases are shared with TRBD1. CDR3 length: 14 amino acids. The germline V gene encodes CDR1 SGHNT and CDR2 YYREEE (reference sequence). The V segment lost 2 bases and the J segment 0 bases; nucleotides outside the gene matches: 0.